A selection of T cell receptor beta chains follows, all from one sample in a study of spatial heterogeneity in lung cancer. TCRdb reanalysed the 5' RACE reads using MiXCR and keeps one entry per CDR3 protein. The repertoire includes 60,000 to 65,000 distinct CDR3 sequences, 8.4% of them detected once, and about 15% sits in the top ten. This specimen consisted of PBMCs, obtained at surgery. Receptors were obtained from a female donor with early-stage non-small cell lung cancer. Both conserved end residues are part of each CDR3. The D gene is left open where the match is weak. Only part of the rows carry a size: once, few, many, or a class if the clone is expanded.

V gene,clone size,J gene,D gene,CDR3 protein,CDR3 DNA
TRBV11-2,-,TRBJ2-3,-,CASSPRWEADTQYF,TGTGCCAGCAGCCCGAGGTGGGAAGCAGATACGCAGTATTTT
TRBV11-2,many,TRBJ2-1,TRBD2,CASNQRGAYNEQFF,TGTGCCAGCAACCAGCGGGGGGCCTACAATGAGCAGTTCTTC
TRBV2,-,TRBJ2-2,-,CASSERGGTNTGELFF,TGTGCCAGCAGTGAAAGGGGCGGGACGAACACCGGGGAGCTGTTTTTT
TRBV19,few,TRBJ1-2,-,CASSIDRTDYGYTF,TGTGCCAGTAGTATAGATCGGACCGACTATGGCTACACCTTC
TRBV6-5,-,TRBJ1-2,TRBD1,CASGGDRADYGYTF,TGTGCCAGCGGGGGGGACAGGGCGGACTATGGCTACACCTTC
TRBV11-2,-,TRBJ1-3,TRBD1,CASSLDVTGGNTIYF,TGTGCCAGCAGCTTAGACGTGACAGGGGGAAACACCATATATTTT
TRBV5-4,many,TRBJ2-1,-,CASRDSYNEQFF,TGTGCCAGCCGAGACTCCTACAATGAGCAGTTCTTC
TRBV10-1,many,TRBJ1-1,-,CASSGSSVTVFF,TGCGCCAGCAGTGGGTCCTCGGTAACCGTTTTCTTT
TRBV3-1,-,TRBJ2-7,-,CASRGHAGLFYEQYF,TGTGCCAGCAGAGGCCATGCGGGACTGTTCTACGAGCAGTACTTC
TRBV20-1,many,TRBJ2-4,-,CSARDPLAKNIQYF,TGCAGTGCTAGAGATCCCTTAGCCAAAAACATTCAGTACTTC
TRBV6-1,few,TRBJ1-1,TRBD1,CASSGTGARGEAFF,TGTGCCAGCAGTGGTACAGGGGCCAGAGGCGAAGCTTTCTTT
TRBV18,many,TRBJ1-1,-,CASSPSKAPTEAFF,TGTGCCAGCTCACCATCGAAGGCTCCCACTGAAGCTTTCTTT
TRBV10-3,many,TRBJ1-4,TRBD1,CAIKRTGDRDEKLFF,TGTGCCATCAAGCGCACAGGGGATAGAGATGAAAAACTGTTTTTT